Shown below are 9 T cell receptor beta chains from a single sample sequenced in a study of blood T cell repertoires in COVID-19. The method was immunoSEQ multiplex PCR; TCRdb's version includes in-frame clones alone and lacks a portion of them. Of 160,000 or so clones listed, 85% were seen once; the top ten hold 1.1%. The sequenced sample consisted of peripheral blood. The receptors here all came from a man aged 40-55 years with acute or convalescent COVID-19.

This clone was observed a handful of times. V and J are TRBV29-1 and TRBJ1-2; D remains ambiguous. This CDR3 spans 13 amino acids. CDR1 and CDR2 from the germline V gene are SQVTM and ANQGSEA. The ends were cut back, 0 bases at V and 1 base at J, with 6 bases in the middle. The DNA of the CDR3 is TGCAGCGTTGAAGAGGAGTTTAACTATGGCTACACCTTC. Protein: CSVEEEFNYGYTF.

The chain carries TRBV4-1 and TRBJ1-1, with D hard to call. V dropped 4 bases and J dropped 4 bases, with 16 bases sitting between them. The CDR3 extends over 15 amino acids. CDR1 MGHRA and CDR2 YSYEKL come from the germline V gene. DNA for the CDR3: TGCGCCAGCAGCCTCCAGAGGTTGGCAAGCACTGAAGCTTTCTTT. It translates to CASSLQRLASTEAFF.

V is TRBV7-8 and J is TRBJ2-7; 10 bases match TRBD2. Germline V gene sequence: CDR1 SGHVS, CDR2 FQNEAQ. This CDR3 region has 19 residues. J was trimmed by 0 bases and V by 3 bases; bases with no gene match: 14. CDR3 sequence: CASSFPGLAGAHNSYEQYF. The CDR3 region has the DNA TGTGCCAGCAGCTTTCCCGGTCTAGCGGGGGCCCATAACTCCTACGAGCAGTACTTC.

The chain employs TRBV10-3 and TRBJ2-2, with a weak D call TRBD2 (5 bases). The CDR3 has 16 residues. Trimming removed 2 bases from V and 4 bases from J, with 14 bases in between. Germline assignment: CDR1 ENHRY and CDR2 SYGVKD. DNA of the CDR3: TGTGCCATCAGTGAGGGGGTCCTAGCTGGCACCGGGGAGCTGTTTTTT. Amino acids: CAISEGVLAGTGELFF.

V gene TRBV2 combines with J gene TRBJ1-1, with D maybe TRBD1 (5 bases). This CDR3 is built from 13 residues. The germline V and J ends were trimmed by 5 bases and 2 bases, with 9 bases remaining between them. Germline values: CDR1 SNHLY, CDR2 FYNNEI. The CDR3 region is CASSTGSNTEAFF. Here the CDR3 DNA reads TGTGCCAGCAGTACAGGTTCAAACACTGAAGCTTTCTTT.

V and J are TRBV12-3 or TRBV12-4 and TRBJ1-2; D is unresolved. Trimming removed 5 bases from V and 4 bases from J, with 11 bases in between. The CDR3 is 13 amino acids. CDR3 loop: CASSLTALYGYTF. The CDR3 region has the DNA TGTGCCAGCAGTCTCACAGCACTCTATGGCTACACCTTC.

The V call is TRBV6-5, the J call TRBJ1-6; D perhaps matches TRBD1 (5 bases). In germline, CDR1 is MNHEY, CDR2 SVGAGI. Trimming stripped 4 bases from V and 6 bases from J, with 7 bases between. CDR3 length: 13 amino acids. The CDR3 coding sequence is TGTGCCAGCAGTTCAGGGCTTAATTCACCCCTCCACTTT. Translating it yields CASSSGLNSPLHF.

The genes are TRBV11-2 and TRBJ1-1, with 7 positions matching TRBD1. The CDR3 runs 13 residues. The germline gives CDR1 SGHAT, CDR2 FQNNGV. V lost 6 bases to trimming and J lost 1 base; unmatched junction nucleotides: 2. The CDR3 coding sequence is TGTGCCAGCAGTGGGGACAGGAACACTGAAGCTTTCTTT. Its protein is CASSGDRNTEAFF.

This clone was seen a single time. The chain couples TRBV6-5 to TRBJ1-1; D remains unclear. The CDR3 is 14 amino acids. Germline values: CDR1 MNHEY, CDR2 SVGAGI. Trimming cost V 2 bases and J 2 bases, with 9 bases left between them. The CDR3: CASSYGGGNTEAFF. The CDR3 DNA sequence: TGTGCCAGCAGTTACGGAGGAGGTAACACTGAAGCTTTCTTT.